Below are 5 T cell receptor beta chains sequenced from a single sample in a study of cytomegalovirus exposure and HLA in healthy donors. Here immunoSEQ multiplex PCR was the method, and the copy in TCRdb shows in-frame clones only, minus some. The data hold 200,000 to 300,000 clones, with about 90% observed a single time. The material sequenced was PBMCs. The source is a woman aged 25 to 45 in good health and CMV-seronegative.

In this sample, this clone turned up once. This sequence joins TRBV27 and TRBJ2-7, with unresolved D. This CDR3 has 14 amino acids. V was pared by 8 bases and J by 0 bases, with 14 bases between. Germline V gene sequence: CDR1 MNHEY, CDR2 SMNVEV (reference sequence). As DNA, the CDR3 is TGTGCCAGCCGACTCATTCCTAGCTCCTACGAGCAGTACTTC. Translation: CASRLIPSSYEQYF.

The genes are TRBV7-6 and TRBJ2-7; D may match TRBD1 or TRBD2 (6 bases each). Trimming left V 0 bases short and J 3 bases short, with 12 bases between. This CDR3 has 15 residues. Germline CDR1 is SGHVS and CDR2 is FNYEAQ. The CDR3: CASSLAGGIDYEQYF. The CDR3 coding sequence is TGTGCCAGCAGCTTAGCAGGGGGGATCGACTACGAGCAGTACTTC.

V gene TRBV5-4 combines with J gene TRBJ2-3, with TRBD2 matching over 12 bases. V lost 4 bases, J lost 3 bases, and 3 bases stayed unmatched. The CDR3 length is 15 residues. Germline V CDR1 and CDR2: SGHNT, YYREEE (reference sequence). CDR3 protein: CASSRTSGTTDTQYF. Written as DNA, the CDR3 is TGTGCCAGCAGCAGGACTAGCGGGACTACAGATACGCAGTATTTT.

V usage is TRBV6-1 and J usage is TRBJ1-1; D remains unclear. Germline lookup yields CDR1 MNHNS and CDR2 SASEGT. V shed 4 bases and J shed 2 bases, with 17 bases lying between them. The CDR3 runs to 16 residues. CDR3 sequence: CASSANPGPTNTEAFF. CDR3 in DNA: TGTGCCAGCAGTGCAAACCCGGGTCCGACAAACACTGAAGCTTTCTTT.

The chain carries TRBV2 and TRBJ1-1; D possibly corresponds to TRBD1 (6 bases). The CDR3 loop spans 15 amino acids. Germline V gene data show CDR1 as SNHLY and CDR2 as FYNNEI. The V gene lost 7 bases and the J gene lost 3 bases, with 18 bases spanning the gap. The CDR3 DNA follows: TGTGCCAGCAACGCCCACAGGGAAGTGGACACTGAAGCTTTCTTT. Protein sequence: CASNAHREVDTEAFF. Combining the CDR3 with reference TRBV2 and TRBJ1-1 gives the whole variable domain EPEVTQTPSHQVTQMGQEVILRCVPISNHLYFYWYRQILGQKVEFLVSFYNNEISEKSEIFDDQFSVERPDGSNFTLKIRSTKLEDSAMYFCASNAHREVDTEAFFGQGTRLTVV.